The 18 T cell receptor beta chains below come from one sample, sequenced in a study of resident and recirculating memory T cells in vitiligo. Assay used: immunoSEQ multiplex PCR; TCRdb lists only in-frame clones, some missing. The sample consists of roughly 80,000 clones, 90% to 95% of them appearing once. The sequenced sample consisted of blood. The receptors stem from a male donor with vitiligo.

This clone came up once. The V call is TRBV28, the J call TRBJ1-2; D remains ambiguous. Per the germline V gene, CDR1 is MDHEN and CDR2 is SYDVKM. The V end lost 4 bases, the J end lost 8 bases, and 8 bases lay between the germline ends. The CDR3 totals 11 residues. CDR3 residues: CASSSYRGYTF. DNA of the CDR3: TGTGCCAGCAGTTCTTATCGGGGCTACACCTTC.

This sequence joins TRBV10-2 and TRBJ2-5; 7 nucleotides line up with TRBD2. Germline V gives CDR1 WSHSY, CDR2 SAAADI. CDR3 length: 16 residues. With V trimmed by 2 bases and J by 4 bases, 10 bases remained unmatched. The CDR3 DNA follows: TGCGCCAGCAGTGAGGTGGAGGGAGGGCCGGGAGAGACCCAGTACTTC. It codes for CASSEVEGGPGETQYF.

Notes on this clone: It is unclear where the CDR3 begins or ends on the DNA, so no DNA is shown, and the CDR3 is as TCRdb lists it. The rearrangement links TRBV28 to TRBJ2-7; the DNA was not used to check the table's D call, TRBD1. The germline V gene encodes CDR1 MDHEN and CDR2 SYDVKM. The CDR3 length equals 19 residues, ends included. Here the CDR3 reads CASSLSPAVGTGSSRSHIF.

This clone was seen once. V and J are TRBV4-2 and TRBJ2-7, with 8 bases identical to TRBD1. V was clipped by 0 bases and J by 3 bases; unmatched bases: 4. The CDR3 consists of 15 residues. Germline V gene data show CDR1 as LGHNA and CDR2 as YNFKEQ. In DNA form, the CDR3 reads TGTGCCAGCAGCCAAGAGGCAGGGGGCTTCTACGAGCAGTACTTC. Translating it yields CASSQEAGGFYEQYF.

The rearrangement joins TRBV2 to TRBJ2-2, with 9 bases identical to TRBD2. The CDR3 contains 14 residues. Germline V lookup: CDR1 SNHLY, CDR2 FYNNEI. The V gene end was trimmed by 7 bases and the J gene end by 6 bases; junction bases not matched to a gene: 6. CDR3 sequence reads: CASKGGRAAGELFF. The DNA for the CDR3 is TGTGCCAGCAAGGGCGGGAGGGCCGCCGGGGAGCTGTTTTTT.

The chain employs TRBV7-2 and TRBJ1-4; TRBD1 matches at 8 bases. V lost 5 bases to trimming and J lost 10 bases; unmatched junction nucleotides: 9. This CDR3 has 14 amino acids. Germline V gene lookup returns CDR1 SGHTA and CDR2 FQGNSA. This chain's CDR3 is CASSPGTGARKLFF. The CDR3 nucleotides are TGTGCCAGCAGCCCGGGGACAGGTGCACGAAAACTGTTTTTT. The full variable domain, with the rest looked up from reference TRBV7-2 and TRBJ1-4, is GAGVSQSPSNKVTEKGKDVELRCDPISGHTALYWYRQSLGQGLEFLIYFQGNSAPDKSGLPSDRFSAERTGGSVSTLTIQRTQQEDSAVYLCASSPGTGARKLFFGSGTQLSVL.

The sample holds one count of this clone. This chain uses TRBV5-6 with TRBJ1-6; the D gene is possibly TRBD1 (6 bases). Trimming removed 4 bases from V and 8 bases from J, with 13 bases in between. This CDR3 spans 14 amino acids. Germline CDR1 reads SGHDT; CDR2 reads YYEEEE. The CDR3 DNA reads as TGTGCCAGCAGCAGCAGGGGAGTGGATTCACCCCTCCACTTT. This encodes CASSSRGVDSPLHF. Full variable domain (outside the CDR3, taken from reference TRBV5-6 and TRBJ1-6): DAGVTQSPTHLIKTRGQQVTLRCSPKSGHDTVSWYQQALGQGPQFIFQYYEEEERQRGNFPDRFSGHQFPNYSSELNVNALLLGDSALYLCASSSRGVDSPLHFGNGTRLTVT.

This CDR3 is CASSPGTASNYGYTF. The CDR3 region has the DNA TGTGCCAGCAGTCCTGGGACAGCCTCTAACTATGGCTACACCTTC. The rearrangement joins TRBV28 to TRBJ1-2; TRBD1 agrees at 7 bases. The junction had 6 bases not matched to a gene; V was cut back by 5 bases and J by 0 bases. The V gene's germline CDR1 is MDHEN and CDR2 SYDVKM. This CDR3 spans 15 amino acids.

The rearrangement links TRBV7-9 to TRBJ1-2, with 9 bases aligning to TRBD1. The J segment lost 8 bases and the V segment lost 5 bases, leaving 6 bases of the junction unmatched. Germline CDR1 reads SEHNR; CDR2 reads FQNEAQ (reference sequence). This CDR3 is built from 13 residues. The CDR3 loop reads CASSQQGAGGYTF. CDR3 DNA: TGTGCCAGCAGCCAACAGGGGGCAGGCGGCTACACCTTC.

The chain is built from TRBV25-1 and TRBJ2-7; 11 nucleotides agree with TRBD2. Germline CDR1 reads MGHDK; CDR2 reads SYGVNS. The V gene end was trimmed by 5 bases and the J gene end by 3 bases; junction bases not matched to a gene: 9. This CDR3 has 16 residues. The CDR3 DNA follows: TGTGCCAGCAGTTCCCCAGGGACTAGCGGACTCTACGAGCAGTACTTC. Protein sequence: CASSSPGTSGLYEQYF.

The chain is built from TRBV10-3 and TRBJ2-7; 8 nucleotides line up with TRBD1. J lost 5 bases, V lost 11 bases, and 14 bases had no gene match. The CDR3 spans 14 residues. In germline, CDR1 is ENHRY, CDR2 SYGVKD. CDR3 residues: CAARRQGNLDEQYF. The CDR3 nucleotides are TGTGCCGCCCGGAGACAGGGGAATCTCGACGAGCAGTACTTC.

This clone showed up just once. The rearrangement uses TRBV19 and TRBJ1-1, with TRBD1 matching 8 bases. After removal of 5 bases from V and 5 bases from J, the junction contained 4 bases not matched to a gene. The CDR3 length is 13 residues. CDR1 and CDR2 (germline): LNHDA, SQIVND (reference sequence). The CDR3 DNA reads TGTGCCAGTAGTTCCCGGGACAGGACTGAAGCTTTCTTT. It translates to CASSSRDRTEAFF. Together with reference TRBV19 and TRBJ1-1, the CDR3 gives the full variable domain: DGGITQSPKYLFRKEGQNVTLSCEQNLNHDAMYWYRQDPGQGLRLIYYSQIVNDFQKGDIAEGYSVSREKKESFPLTVTSAQKNPTAFYLCASSSRDRTEAFFGQGTRLTVV.

The V call is TRBV9, the J call TRBJ2-1; 8 nucleotides match TRBD2. Germline V gene sequence: CDR1 SGDLS, CDR2 YYNGEE. The CDR3 runs 14 residues. Trimming cost V 0 bases and J 7 bases; bases outside gene matches: 3. This CDR3 is CASSVGAGVNEQFF. The CDR3 DNA reads as TGTGCCAGCAGCGTAGGAGCGGGAGTGAATGAGCAGTTCTTC.

The chain is built from TRBV19 and TRBJ2-2; no definite D call. Germline V CDR1 and CDR2: LNHDA, SQIVND (reference sequence). V was shortened by 1 base and J by 4 bases, with 7 bases between the two germline ends. The CDR3 is 14 amino acids. The CDR3 loop reads CASSIGLLTGELFF. The CDR3 DNA sequence: TGTGCCAGTAGTATAGGGTTACTCACCGGGGAGCTGTTTTTT.

As concerns this clone: An end of the junction differs from the germline gene, which may be a read error. Other nucleotide sequences from this sample produce the same CDR3. This chain links TRBV28 with TRBJ2-7; D is unclear. CDR3 size: 14 residues. Germline V gene sequence: CDR1 MDHEN, CDR2 SYDVKM. CDR3: CASSPVGGSYEQYF. As DNA, the CDR3 is TGTGCCAGCAGTCCGGTAGGCGGCTCCTACGAGCAGTATTTC.

The rearrangement uses TRBV7-9 and TRBJ2-3, with D perhaps matching TRBD2 (5 bases). CDR1 is SEHNR, CDR2 FQNEAQ, per germline (reference sequence). The CDR3 length is 16 residues. Trimming removed 4 bases from V and 4 bases from J, with 18 bases in between. The CDR3 region has the DNA TGTGCCAGCAGCTCCTTCGGGGTCGGTTCTGCAGATACGCAGTATTTT. As protein: CASSSFGVGSADTQYF.

Written as DNA, the CDR3 is TGTGCCAGTAGTATCAGGGGCGGTTGGCCCTACACTGAAGCTTTCTTT. Its protein product is CASSIRGGWPYTEAFF. The chain carries TRBV19 and TRBJ1-1; tentatively, D is TRBD1 (6 bases). The CDR3 is 16 amino acids. CDR1 and CDR2 from the germline V gene are LNHDA and SQIVND (reference sequence). Trimming stripped 3 bases from V and 3 bases from J, with 17 bases between.

The chain joins TRBV7-3 to TRBJ2-2, with D possibly being TRBD2 (6 bases). Germline values: CDR1 SGHTA, CDR2 FQGTGA. Deletions cut 2 bases from V and 4 bases from J, with 14 bases between. The CDR3 loop spans 16 amino acids. CDR3 in DNA: TGTGCCAGCAGCTTATTGGGGGGAGACGGCACCGGGGAGCTGTTTTTT. Protein: CASSLLGGDGTGELFF.